The subject of this entry is one TCR beta chain. The data are from a study of blood T cell repertoires in COVID-19. On the study more broadly: Sites across the United States, Italy and Spain contributed samples from acute and convalescent COVID-19.

The germline CDR1 and CDR2 sequences are MNHEY and SMNVEV (reference sequence). There are 15 residues in the CDR3. V gave up 3 bases and J gave up 2 bases, with 13 bases separating them. Authors' methods: Amplification of reference gene primers was used by the study to estimate nucleated cell counts. Using immunoSEQ multiplex PCR, the repertoire was profiled, and TCRdb retains in-frame clones only, with some absent. The V and J calls and the clone size are those of that table, but D and trimming were determined from the DNA. The sample holds under 350,000 clones, 65% to 90% seen once. The material sequenced was PBMCs or T cells enriched from blood (not recorded which). This TCR derives from a woman in her 40s with acute COVID-19. V usage is TRBV27 and J usage is TRBJ1-2, with D possibly TRBD1 on 5 matching bases. The CDR3 DNA is TGTGCCAGCAGTTTCTGGGGCACTCGAAACTATGGCTACACCTTC. This translates into CASSFWGTRNYGYTF.